Listed here is a single T cell receptor beta chain. The antigen remains undetermined. Only in-frame clones appear in the TCRdb table, and some are missing; sequencing was by immunoSEQ multiplex PCR. The data contain about 140,000 clones, 80% to 95% of them singletons. The sample comes from a study of T cell responses to AZD1222 COVID-19 vaccine. Study results and limitations: Nearly half of unique spike-specific TCRs reportedly avoided B.1.351 and B.1.1.7 mutated regions. Dominant at 160-218 and 743-854, vaccine-associated CD4 TCRs also spanned spike.

The CDR3 spans 11 residues. The ends were cut back, 1 base at V and 11 bases at J, with 9 bases in the middle. CDR1 DFQATT and CDR2 SNEGSKA come from the germline V gene (reference sequence). Analysis merged second doses at about 4 or about 12 weeks. This sequence joins TRBV20-1 and TRBJ2-1; unclear D gene. This TCR came from an adult who received the AZD1222 COVID-19 vaccine. The source material was peripheral blood, sampled 28 days after the second AZD1222 dose. The chain's CDR3 is CSARAPDQQFF. CDR3 DNA: TGCAGTGCTAGAGCGCCGGACCAGCAGTTCTTC.